Following are 15 T cell receptor beta chains from one sample sequenced in a study of tumor and adjacent non-tumor tissue in lung cancer. This sample's RNA came from whole unsorted tissue. Distant lung tissue was collected more than 3 cm away from the tumor edge. The library came from three nested PCR rounds adapted from ARM-PCR protocols. TCRdb passed the multiplex PCR reads through MiXCR, listing each CDR3 protein once. The sample shows approximately 79,000 distinct CDR3 sequences, just over 75% of them seen only once. Input material: distant non-tumor lung tissue. The receptors were sampled from a man between 65 and 80 years old with non-small cell lung cancer.

As regards this clonotype: The junction differs from germline at one of its ends, possibly a read error. The V gene is TRBV6-1, the J gene TRBJ2-1; no clear D gene. In germline, CDR1 is MNHNS, CDR2 SASEGT. This CDR3 has 10 amino acids. The CDR3 coding sequence is TGTGTCAGCAGTTTCAATGAGCAGTTCTTC. This translates into CVSSFNEQFF.

CDR3 in amino acids: CASSLQSSGNTIYF. The CDR3 bases are TGCGCCAGCAGCTTGCAGAGCTCTGGAAACACCATATATTTT. The chain combines TRBV5-1 with TRBJ1-3; D is uncertain. CDR3 size: 14 residues. Deletions cut 1 base from V and 0 bases from J, with 5 bases between. Germline V lookup: CDR1 SGHRS, CDR2 YFSETQ.

With respect to this clonotype: Germline is not matched at one junction end, which may reflect a read error. V gene TRBV5-5 combines with J gene TRBJ2-7, with D perhaps TRBD1 (6 bases). The CDR3 spans 15 residues. Germline V gene lookup returns CDR1 SGHKS and CDR2 YYEKEE (reference sequence). This CDR3 is CASSLAGTFAYAQYF. CDR3 coding DNA: TGTGCCAGCAGCTTGGCTGGGACATTTGCCTACGCGCAGTACTTC.

About this clonotype: No conserved phenylalanine or tryptophan is present at the end of the CDR3, so a read error is the likely explanation. The chain links TRBV28 to TRBJ1-6; D is unclear. This CDR3 spans 19 amino acids. Germline loops: CDR1 MDHEN, CDR2 SYDVKM. CDR3 bases: TGTGCCAGCCGCCCGAGGGAAGGGTGGGATAGCTCCTATAATTCAGCCCTCCACTAT. Amino acid sequence: CASRPREGWDSSYNSALHY.

Comments on this clonotype: A read error may be the cause here, since a much bigger clone is one base away. J is TRBJ2-7 and V is TRBV7-9, with 10 nucleotides matching TRBD1. Germline V lookup: CDR1 SEHNR, CDR2 FQNEAQ (reference sequence). The V gene end was trimmed by 8 bases and the J gene end by 6 bases; junction bases not matched to a gene: 10. This CDR3 is 14 amino acids long. CDR3 nucleotides: TGTGCCAGCTCCCGGGACAGGGGAATTGGCGAGCAGTACTTC. It translates to CASSRDRGIGEQYF.

A remark on this clonotype: One junction end disagrees with the germline gene, perhaps due to a read error. The chain carries TRBV6-5 and TRBJ1-1; D is unresolved. The CDR3 runs 15 residues. Germline assignment: CDR1 MNHEY and CDR2 SVGAGI. The CDR3 coding sequence is TGTGCCACCAGTTACTCGATCAGGATGAACACTGAAGCTCTCTTT. The encoded protein is CATSYSIRMNTEALF.

This clonotype was seen ten or more times. CDR3 sequence: CASSPDRVGQETQYF. CDR3 sequence (DNA): TGCGCCAGCAGCCCGGACAGGGTGGGCCAAGAGACCCAGTACTTC. J is TRBJ2-5 and V is TRBV5-1; 8 bases fit TRBD1. The J segment lost 1 base and the V segment lost 4 bases, leaving 6 bases of the junction unmatched. The CDR3 sequence is 15 residues long. CDR1 is SGHRS, CDR2 YFSETQ, per germline.

This clonotype was counted a few times. Sequence at one end of the junction differs from germline and may be a read error. This rearrangement joins TRBV11-2 to TRBJ2-7; 8 nucleotides align to TRBD1. In germline, CDR1 is SGHAT, CDR2 FQNNGV. There are 15 residues in the CDR3. CDR3 protein: CASSLVQGASYDQYF. As DNA, the CDR3 is TGTGCCAGCAGCTTAGTTCAGGGGGCCTCCTACGACCAGTACTTC.

Turning to this clonotype: Germline and junction disagree at one end, which may indicate a read error. The genes are TRBV11-2 and TRBJ2-1, with D tentatively TRBD1 or TRBD2 (6 bases each). The CDR3 consists of 14 residues. The germline V gene has CDR1 SGHAT and CDR2 FQNNGV. CDR3 sequence reads: CANSLTGGRNEQFF. Written as DNA, the CDR3 is TGTGCCAACAGCTTAACTGGGGGGCGGAATGAGCAGTTCTTC.

The chain couples TRBV4-1 to TRBJ2-7, with D perhaps assigned TRBD1 or TRBD2 (5 bases each). Per germline, CDR1 MGHRA and CDR2 YSYEKL. The CDR3 spans 15 residues. Trimming removed 6 bases from V and 2 bases from J, with 17 bases in between. The CDR3 DNA reads TGCGCCAGCAGGCAATATGGGACCTTCGCCTACGAGCAGTACTTC. It codes for CASRQYGTFAYEQYF.

As concerns this clonotype: This CDR3 is missing its conserved last phenylalanine or tryptophan, likely due to a read error. The chain links TRBV29-1 to TRBJ2-1, with TRBD2 identical over 7 bases. CDR1 and CDR2 (germline): SQVTM, ANQGSEA. The CDR3 loop spans 13 amino acids. V shed 4 bases and J 9 bases; nucleotides not matched to a gene: 9. This CDR3 is CSVGTSGRGEQFS. The CDR3 DNA reads as TGCAGCGTTGGGACTAGTGGGAGAGGTGAGCAGTTCTCA.

With regard to this clonotype: This may stem from a read error, because a much larger clone lies one nucleotide away. The genes are TRBV6-2 or TRBV6-3 and TRBJ2-5, with TRBD2 identical over 13 bases. With V trimmed by 7 bases and J by 5 bases, 10 bases remained unmatched. From germline, CDR1 is MNHEY and CDR2 SVGEGT. The CDR3 extends over 16 amino acids. The CDR3 region has the DNA TGTGCCAGCATTTCCGGACTAGCGGGAGATTTGGAGACCCAGTACTTC. Translating it yields CASISGLAGDLETQYF.

In this sample, this clonotype turned up many times. The chain recombines TRBV5-6 with TRBJ2-5; D not certain. The germline V and J ends were trimmed by 0 bases and 3 bases, with 9 bases remaining between them. The germline V gene encodes CDR1 SGHDT and CDR2 YYEEEE. This CDR3 has 14 residues. CDR3 residues: CASSLGPVKETQYF. CDR3 nucleotides: TGTGCCAGCAGCTTGGGGCCAGTAAAAGAGACCCAGTACTTC.

As for this clonotype: Since the CDR3 does not end with the conserved phenylalanine or tryptophan, this likely comes from a read error. Because the CDR3's place on the DNA is in doubt, the DNA is left out and the CDR3 is given as listed by TCRdb. The chain links TRBV4-1 to TRBJ2-7; no DNA check was done on the table's D call, TRBD1. CDR1 and CDR2 from the germline V gene are MGHRA and YSYEKL. The CDR3 is made up of 15 amino acids, end residues included. CDR3: CASSHLGDRTYEQYI.

This clonotype was recorded once. This rearrangement joins TRBV29-1 to TRBJ2-1; 9 bases map to TRBD1. The J call may be mistaken, given a closer DNA end match to TRBJ2-7. In germline, CDR1 is SQVTM, CDR2 ANQGSEA. The CDR3 is 18 amino acids. For the CDR3, the DNA is TGCAGCGTTGAATTGCTTCAGGGACAGGGAAGTGGATATAATGAGCAGTACTTC. Translation gives CSVELLQGQGSGYNEQYF.